The 10 T cell receptor beta chains below were found in one sample sequenced in a study of low-dose radiotherapy and immunotherapy resistance in tumors. TRAV and TRBV primers primed cDNA for both TCRalpha and TCRbeta. The authors ran about 18 PCR cycles to amplify TCRs with a constant-region primer and V-primer adapter. TCRdb fed the reads into MiXCR, producing one record per CDR3 protein. The profile shows 11,000 to 15,000 distinct CDR3 sequences, 40% to 60% of them singletons. Every receptor here comes from a human donor with advanced metastatic prostate, ovarian, gallbladder or colorectal cancer (not recorded which). This table probably holds off-target reads from a library built for another chain.

The chain uses TRBV25-1 and TRBJ2-2; 12 bases agree with TRBD1. CDR3 size: 17 residues. After removal of 1 base from V and 3 bases from J, the junction contained 3 bases not matched to a gene. Germline CDR1 and CDR2: MGHDK and SYGVNS. CDR3 region: CASSELGTGGDTGELFF. As DNA, the CDR3 is TGTGCCAGCAGTGAATTAGGGACAGGGGGCGACACCGGGGAGCTGTTTTTT. Variable domain in full (rest from reference TRBV25-1 and TRBJ2-2): EADIYQTPRYLVIGTGKKITLECSQTMGHDKMYWYQQDPGMELHLIHYSYGVNSTEKGDLSSESTVSRIRTEHFPLTLESARPSHTSQYLCASSELGTGGDTGELFFGEGSRLTVL.

The V call is TRBV2, the J call TRBJ2-1; possible D gene TRBD2, 6 bases. V was shortened by 4 bases and J by 7 bases, with 11 bases between the two germline ends. CDR1 is SNHLY, CDR2 FYNNEI, per germline. The CDR3 extends over 13 amino acids. DNA of the CDR3: TGTGCCAGCAGTGGACTAGGAGGGAATGAGCAGTTCTTC. Protein sequence: CASSGLGGNEQFF.

The chain has TRBV29-1 and TRBJ2-1, with D possibly matching TRBD2 (5 bases). V was cut by 4 bases and J by 9 bases, with 10 bases left in between. The CDR3 has 11 residues. Germline-derived CDR1 and CDR2 are SQVTM and ANQGSEA. CDR3 sequence: CSVARGSEQFF. The CDR3 coding sequence is TGCAGCGTTGCTCGGGGTAGTGAGCAGTTCTTC.

CDR3 DNA sequence: TGTGCCAGGCGGGACACAATTTTCAAATCCTACGAGCAGTACTTC. Protein product: CARRDTIFKSYEQYF. This rearrangement joins TRBV9 to TRBJ2-7; D may match TRBD1 or TRBD2 (6 bases each). The CDR3 has 15 residues. Germline CDR1 is SGDLS and CDR2 is YYNGEE. Trimming pared 8 bases from V and 1 base from J, leaving 19 bases between.

The gene calls are TRBV5-5 and TRBJ2-7; D not certain. Trimming took off 0 bases at V and 3 bases at J, with 13 bases between the two ends. The CDR3 is 15 residues long. Germline lookup yields CDR1 SGHKS and CDR2 YYEKEE (reference sequence). DNA of the CDR3: TGTGCCAGCAGCTTGGCCGACCCCTTCAACTACGAGCAGTACTTC. Amino acid sequence: CASSLADPFNYEQYF.

On this clonotype: Its ends do not fully match the called genes, so a read error is possible. The gene calls are TRBV5-3 and TRBJ2-7, with 7 positions matching TRBD1. TRBV5-3 is treated as an ORF (open reading frame) with a function not yet certain. The CDR3 loop spans 13 amino acids. CDR3 sequence (DNA): TGTGCCAGCAGCTCTGGACAGGTCTACGAGCAGTACTTC. Its protein product is CASSSGQVYEQYF.

The chain is built from TRBV6-4 and TRBJ2-3; D is ambiguous. CDR3 length equals 13 residues. CDR1 and CDR2 (germline): MRHNA, SNTAGT. V lost 5 bases and J 2 bases, leaving 8 bases between the germline ends. The CDR3 reads CASSNIPTDTQYF. The CDR3 nucleotides read TGTGCCAGCAGTAACATTCCCACAGATACGCAGTATTTT.

There are a few counts of this clonotype. The chain recombines TRBV25-1 with TRBJ1-1; D is ambiguous. The germline V and J ends were trimmed by 2 bases and 11 bases, with 15 bases remaining between them. In germline, CDR1 is MGHDK, CDR2 SYGVNS. This CDR3 contains 13 residues. This CDR3 reads CASSESSNPSAFF. The CDR3 region has the DNA TGTGCCAGCAGTGAAAGCAGCAACCCCTCGGCTTTCTTT.

The chain carries TRBV2 and TRBJ2-7; 7 nucleotides agree with TRBD2. The germline CDR1 and CDR2 sequences are SNHLY and FYNNEI. The CDR3 is made up of 11 amino acids. V lost 8 bases and J lost 4; bases outside the gene matches: 2. CDR3 region: CASGGEYEQYF. As DNA, the CDR3 is TGTGCCAGCGGGGGGGAATACGAGCAGTACTTC.

Within the sample, this clonotype is medium-sized. V usage is TRBV4-3 and J usage is TRBJ2-1; maybe TRBD1 (6 bases). This CDR3 comprises 17 residues. The ends were cut back, 0 bases at V and 2 bases at J, with 14 bases in the middle. Per the germline V gene, CDR1 is LGHNA and CDR2 is YSLEER. CDR3 bases: TGCGCCAGCAGCCAAGAGCAGGGGTTTGGGACCTACAATGAGCAGTTCTTC. Encoded protein: CASSQEQGFGTYNEQFF.